This TCR beta chain appears in the sequencing data of a study of cytomegalovirus exposure and HLA in healthy donors. Study conclusions and caveats: HLA alleles showed associations with 15,000 to 20,000 TCR beta sequences in a later analysis, at a 0.05 false discovery rate.

PCR employed 60 Vbeta and 13 Jbeta primers. Assay: immunoSEQ multiplex PCR; the TCRdb copy retains only in-frame clones and omits some. The profile covers around 200,000 clones, with roughly 80% appearing a single time and 1.5% to 2% taken by the ten largest. Worth noting for this clone: Its matching antigen is unknown.

Sequences were obtained from PBMCs. The clonotype comes from a man aged 45-60 years in good health and CMV-seronegative.

CDR3 amino acids: CASSQEGFGSNEQFF. The CDR3 DNA reads as TGTGCCAGCAGCCAAGAGGGATTCGGGAGTAATGAGCAGTTCTTC. The chain carries TRBV14 and TRBJ2-1; D is perhaps TRBD2 (6 bases). Germline CDR1 SGHDN, CDR2 FVKESK. The CDR3 length is 15 residues. Trimming pared 0 bases from V and 7 bases from J, leaving 13 bases between.